This TCR beta chain was identified in a study of shared clonotypes between healthy human individuals. Overall study context: A donor's plate count was three for CD4 naive and three for CD4 memory; CD8 naive had two and CD8 memory one. General observations from the study: Generally, naive subsets came out with larger estimated richness than memory subsets. The diversity represented, both genetic and in exposure history, was limited by few donors.

This clone was found once. The antigen is not known. Terminally differentiated effector memory CD45RA+ cells were left out of the naive CD8 fraction, which was CD45RO-negative and positively selected for CCR7. Using immunoSEQ multiplex PCR, the repertoire was profiled, and TCRdb retains in-frame clones only, with some absent. This sample has approximately 590,000 clones, with roughly 95% found just once. The TCR sequence derives from a woman in her 30s in good health. Sequenced sample: naive CD8+ T cells sorted from blood.

CDR3 residues: CASSPSKGVLSNTEAFF. CDR3 sequence (DNA): TGTGCCAGCAGCCCCTCGAAGGGGGTTCTTTCGAACACTGAAGCTTTCTTT. The genes are TRBV7-9 and TRBJ1-1, with TRBD1 as a possible D gene (6 bases). V lost 5 bases, J lost 1 base, and 20 bases lay in between. The germline gives CDR1 SEHNR, CDR2 FQNEAQ (reference sequence). The CDR3 consists of 17 residues. The full variable domain, its missing parts supplied by reference TRBV7-9 and TRBJ1-1, is DTGVSQNPRHKITKRGQNVTFRCDPISEHNRLYWYRQTLGQGPEFLTYFQNEAQLEKSRLLSDRFSAERPKGSFSTLEIQRTEQGDSAMYLCASSPSKGVLSNTEAFFGQGTRLTVV.